This TCR beta chain was identified during a study of cytomegalovirus exposure and HLA in healthy donors. As for the study in general: An early data release held around 80 million unique TCRs from HLA-typed donors.

Findings and caveats of the study: In a later analysis, V- and J-gene trimming of beta chains associated with a DCLRE1C missense variant, replicated independently. A few CMV-associated chains proved CMV antigen-specific in vitro.

All the people who gave samples were healthy bone marrow donors. It was with 60 Vbeta and 13 Jbeta primers that the PCR ran. TCRdb's copy holds only in-frame clones and misses some; the assay was immunoSEQ multiplex PCR. Of 120,000 or so clones in the sample, roughly 80% were seen once. About this clone itself: Antigen: not known.

J gave up 0 bases and V 6 bases, and 4 bases lay outside the gene matches. The germline V gene encodes CDR1 SGHRS and CDR2 YFSETQ. CDR3 length: 16 residues. The material sequenced was PBMCs. The gene calls are TRBV5-1 and TRBJ2-1; TRBD2 agrees at 12 bases. This receptor was identified in a young man in good health and CMV-seronegative. CDR3 nucleotides: TGCGCCAGCACCGGACTAGCGGGGAACTCCTACAATGAGCAGTTCTTC. As protein: CASTGLAGNSYNEQFF.